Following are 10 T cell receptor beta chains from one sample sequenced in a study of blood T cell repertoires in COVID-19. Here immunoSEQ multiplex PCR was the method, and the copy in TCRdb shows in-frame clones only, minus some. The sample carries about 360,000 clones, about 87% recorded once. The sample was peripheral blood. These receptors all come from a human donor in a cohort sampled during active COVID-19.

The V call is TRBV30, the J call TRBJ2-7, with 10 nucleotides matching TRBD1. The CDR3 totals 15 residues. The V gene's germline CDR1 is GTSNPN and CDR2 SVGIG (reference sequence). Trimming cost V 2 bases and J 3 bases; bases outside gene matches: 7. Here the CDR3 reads CAWSTPGQGFYEQYF. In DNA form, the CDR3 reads TGTGCCTGGAGTACACCGGGACAGGGGTTCTACGAGCAGTACTTC.

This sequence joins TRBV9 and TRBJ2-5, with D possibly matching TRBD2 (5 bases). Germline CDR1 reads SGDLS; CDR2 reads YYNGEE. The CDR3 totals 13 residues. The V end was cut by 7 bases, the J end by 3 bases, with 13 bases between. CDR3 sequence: CASGRGKEETQYF. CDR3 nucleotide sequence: TGTGCCAGCGGGCGAGGGAAAGAAGAGACCCAGTACTTC.

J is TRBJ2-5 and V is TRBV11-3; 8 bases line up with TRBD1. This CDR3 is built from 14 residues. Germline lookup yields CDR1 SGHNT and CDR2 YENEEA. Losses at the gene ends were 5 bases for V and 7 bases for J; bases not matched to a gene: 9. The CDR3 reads CASSEDRASGTQYF. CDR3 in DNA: TGTGCCAGCAGCGAGGACAGGGCGTCAGGGACCCAGTACTTC. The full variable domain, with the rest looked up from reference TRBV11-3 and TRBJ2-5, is EAGVVQSPRYKIIEKKQPVAFWCNPISGHNTLYWYLQNLGQGPELLIRYENEEAVDDSQLPKDRFSAERLKGVDSTLKIQPAELGDSAVYLCASSEDRASGTQYFGPGTRLLVL.

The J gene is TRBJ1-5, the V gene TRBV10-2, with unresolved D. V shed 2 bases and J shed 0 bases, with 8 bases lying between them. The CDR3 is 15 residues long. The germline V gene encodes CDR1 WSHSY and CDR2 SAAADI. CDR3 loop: CASSERRGSNQPQHF. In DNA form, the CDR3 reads TGCGCCAGCAGTGAGCGGCGGGGTAGCAATCAGCCCCAGCATTTT.

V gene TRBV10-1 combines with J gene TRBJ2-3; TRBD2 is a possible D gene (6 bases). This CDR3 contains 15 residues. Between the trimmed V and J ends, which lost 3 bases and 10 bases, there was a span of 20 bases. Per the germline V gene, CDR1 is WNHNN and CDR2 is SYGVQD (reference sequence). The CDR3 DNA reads TGCGCCAGCAGTGATCCTAGCGCCCCAACCCTTCCGCAGTATTTT. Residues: CASSDPSAPTLPQYF.

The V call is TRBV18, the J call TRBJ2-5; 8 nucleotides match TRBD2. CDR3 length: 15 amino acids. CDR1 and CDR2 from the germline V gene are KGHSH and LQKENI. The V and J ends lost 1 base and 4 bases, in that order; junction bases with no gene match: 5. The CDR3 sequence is CASSPLLAGGETQYF. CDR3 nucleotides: TGTGCCAGCTCACCACTCCTTGCGGGGGGAGAGACCCAGTACTTC.

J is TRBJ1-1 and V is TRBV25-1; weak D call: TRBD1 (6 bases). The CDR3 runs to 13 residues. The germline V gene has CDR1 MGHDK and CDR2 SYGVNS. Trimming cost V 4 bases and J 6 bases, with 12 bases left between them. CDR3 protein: CASSAWTAAEAFF. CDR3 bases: TGTGCCAGCAGTGCCTGGACAGCGGCTGAAGCTTTCTTT.

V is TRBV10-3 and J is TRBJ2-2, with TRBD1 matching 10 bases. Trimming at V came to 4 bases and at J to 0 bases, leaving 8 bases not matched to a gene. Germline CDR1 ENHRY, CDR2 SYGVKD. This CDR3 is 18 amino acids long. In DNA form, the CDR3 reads TGTGCCATCAGTGTCAGGACAGGGGGAAGCTCGAACACCGGGGAGCTGTTTTTT. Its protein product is CAISVRTGGSSNTGELFF.

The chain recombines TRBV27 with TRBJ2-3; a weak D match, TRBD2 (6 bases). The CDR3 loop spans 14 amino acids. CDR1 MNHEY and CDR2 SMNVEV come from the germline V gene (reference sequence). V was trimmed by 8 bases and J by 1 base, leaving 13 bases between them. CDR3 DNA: TGTGCCAGCTTTTCGGCTAGCGGCACAGATACGCAGTATTTT. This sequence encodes CASFSASGTDTQYF.

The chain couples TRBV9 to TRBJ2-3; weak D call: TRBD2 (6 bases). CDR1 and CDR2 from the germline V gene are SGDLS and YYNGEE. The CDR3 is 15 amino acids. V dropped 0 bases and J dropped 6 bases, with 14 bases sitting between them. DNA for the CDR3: TGTGCCAGCAGCGTAGGAAGGGAGGTAGCGGATACGCAGTATTTT. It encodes CASSVGREVADTQYF.